This entry lists 32 T cell receptor beta chains sequenced from one sample in a study of blood T cell repertoires in COVID-19. The assay was immunoSEQ multiplex PCR, and TCRdb's table has in-frame clones only and misses some. In the table there are about 51,000 clones, roughly 88% of which are singletons. Sequenced input: peripheral blood. The receptor source for this set is a man aged 50-59 years with active COVID-19.

The genes are TRBV6-2 or TRBV6-3 and TRBJ2-1; D is unclear. Germline assignment: CDR1 MNHEY and CDR2 SVGEGT. V was shortened by 2 bases and J by 3 bases, with 14 bases between the two germline ends. The CDR3 is made up of 16 amino acids. The CDR3 DNA is TGTGCCAGCAGTTACCTCTTGGGCAGGTACTACAATGAGCAGTTCTTC. This translates into CASSYLLGRYYNEQFF.

This clone was seen a single time. The chain is built from TRBV12-3 or TRBV12-4 and TRBJ1-4; TRBD1 matches at 8 bases. This CDR3 contains 13 residues. The V segment lost 8 bases and the J segment 7 bases; nucleotides outside the gene matches: 6. In DNA form, the CDR3 reads TGTGCCAGCGGGGACAGGTTCCCTGAAAAACTGTTTTTT. Protein: CASGDRFPEKLFF.

This clone has just one count. The rearrangement uses TRBV11-3 and TRBJ1-2; 7 bases line up with TRBD1. This CDR3 has 15 amino acids. The germline gives CDR1 SGHNT, CDR2 YENEEA. With 5 bases clipped from V and 0 bases from J, the junction kept 6 bases outside the gene matches. CDR3 sequence (DNA): TGTGCCAGCAGCCGATGGACAGGAGCTAACTATGGCTACACCTTC. This encodes CASSRWTGANYGYTF.

This chain joins TRBV19 and TRBJ2-3, with D tentatively TRBD2 (5 bases). Germline V gene data show CDR1 as LNHDA and CDR2 as SQIVND (reference sequence). CDR3 size: 14 residues. Trimming removed 2 bases from V and 6 bases from J, with 12 bases in between. Written as DNA, the CDR3 is TGTGCCAGTAGTATAAAAAGCGGAGTGGATACGCAGTATTTT. It translates to CASSIKSGVDTQYF. Full variable domain (remainder filled in from reference TRBV19 and TRBJ2-3): DGGITQSPKYLFRKEGQNVTLSCEQNLNHDAMYWYRQDPGQGLRLIYYSQIVNDFQKGDIAEGYSVSREKKESFPLTVTSAQKNPTAFYLCASSIKSGVDTQYFGPGTRLTVL.

This chain connects TRBV12-3 or TRBV12-4 to TRBJ2-4, with a tentative D call TRBD1 (6 bases). The V end was cut by 6 bases, the J end by 12 bases, with 18 bases between. The CDR3 runs 13 residues. The CDR3 DNA follows: TGTGCCAGCAGCGACTACTTCCAGGGGCGTCAGTACTTC. It translates to CASSDYFQGRQYF.

The rearrangement uses TRBV16 and TRBJ2-5; 7 nucleotides align to TRBD1. Per the germline V gene, CDR1 is KGHSY and CDR2 is FQNENV. V lost 4 bases to trimming and J lost 3 bases; unmatched junction nucleotides: 8. This CDR3 spans 15 amino acids. This CDR3 reads CASSLLGDSKETQYF. The CDR3 coding sequence is TGTGCCAGCAGCCTCCTGGGGGACAGTAAAGAGACCCAGTACTTC.

The gene calls are TRBV28 and TRBJ1-5; 8 nucleotides agree with TRBD1. This CDR3 spans 15 amino acids. Trimming removed 6 bases from V and 6 bases from J; junction bases left unmatched: 10. Germline CDR1 reads MDHEN; CDR2 reads SYDVKM. This CDR3 is CASSLTGRGPQPQHF. CDR3 coding DNA: TGTGCCAGCAGCCTAACGGGCAGGGGGCCTCAGCCCCAGCATTTT.

This sequence joins TRBV19 and TRBJ2-1, with D unclear. In germline, CDR1 is LNHDA, CDR2 SQIVND (reference sequence). The CDR3 is 15 amino acids. Trimming stripped 6 bases from V and 2 bases from J, with 14 bases between. The CDR3, as DNA: TGTGCCAGTAGGGGCGCACCCCTGGCCTACAATGAGCAGTTCTTC. Protein sequence: CASRGAPLAYNEQFF.

This chain links TRBV5-8 with TRBJ1-5; TRBD1 aligns across 8 bases. Germline trimming cut 3 bases from V and 4 bases from J; bases unmatched to any gene: 6. This CDR3 region has 15 residues. CDR1 and CDR2 (germline): SGHTS, YDEGEE. The CDR3 loop reads CASSSGGRMNQPQHF. CDR3 DNA sequence: TGTGCCAGCAGCTCAGGGGGCCGAATGAATCAGCCCCAGCATTTT.

The chain joins TRBV11-3 to TRBJ1-1; 9 nucleotides match TRBD1. Germline loops: CDR1 SGHNT, CDR2 YENEEA. V lost 7 bases and J lost 4; bases outside the gene matches: 10. There are 15 residues in the CDR3. The CDR3 DNA reads as TGTGCCAGCACCAAATCGGGACAGGGCGGCACTGAAGCTTTCTTT. It encodes CASTKSGQGGTEAFF.

V and J are TRBV2 and TRBJ2-5; 10 nucleotides agree with TRBD1. There are 13 residues in the CDR3. V lost 7 bases to trimming and J lost 4 bases; unmatched junction nucleotides: 3. Germline V gene sequence: CDR1 SNHLY, CDR2 FYNNEI. The CDR3 protein is CASTRTGGETQYF. The CDR3 nucleotides are TGTGCCAGCACTAGGACAGGGGGAGAGACCCAGTACTTC.

V usage is TRBV30 and J usage is TRBJ2-5; D not certain. This CDR3 spans 11 amino acids. The V gene lost 4 bases and the J gene lost 3 bases, with 6 bases spanning the gap. Germline V lookup: CDR1 GTSNPN, CDR2 SVGIG (reference sequence). CDR3 bases: TGTGCCTGGATGGCCGAAGAGACCCAGTACTTC. It codes for CAWMAEETQYF. Full variable domain (remainder filled in from reference TRBV30 and TRBJ2-5): SQTIHQWPATLVQPVGSPLSLECTVEGTSNPNLYWYRQAAGRGLQLLFYSVGIGQISSEVPQNLSASRPQDRQFILSSKKLLLSDSGFYLCAWMAEETQYFGPGTRLLVL.

This clone was seen only once. This chain links TRBV5-8 with TRBJ1-4, with 8 bases that match TRBD1. Germline V gene data show CDR1 as SGHTS and CDR2 as YDEGEE. V lost 8 bases to trimming and J lost 2 bases; unmatched junction nucleotides: 14. This CDR3 spans 17 amino acids. The CDR3 nucleotides are TGTGCCAGTTCCACCGGGACAGGCGCTAGGACTAATGAAAAACTGTTTTTT. Residues: CASSTGTGARTNEKLFF.

The chain combines TRBV6-5 with TRBJ2-2; 7 nucleotides agree with TRBD1. V shed 5 bases, J shed 4 bases, and the junction held 7 bases outside the gene matches. The germline V gene encodes CDR1 MNHEY and CDR2 SVGAGI. CDR3 length equals 15 residues. The CDR3 protein is CASSNVGQSTGELFF. In DNA form, the CDR3 reads TGTGCCAGCAGTAATGTGGGACAGAGCACCGGGGAGCTGTTTTTT.

As to this clone: One end of the junction fails to match germline, which may point to a read error. The chain is built from TRBV6-5 and TRBJ2-1, with D maybe TRBD1 (6 bases). Germline CDR1 MNHEY, CDR2 SVGAGI. There are 13 residues in the CDR3. CDR3 amino acids: CASNHREYSEQFF. Written as DNA, the CDR3 is TGTGCCAGCAATCACAGGGAATACAGTGAGCAGTTCTTC.

The J gene is TRBJ1-5, the V gene TRBV6-1; D not certain. Germline V gene lookup returns CDR1 MNHNS and CDR2 SASEGT. V was cut by 2 bases and J by 12 bases, with 8 bases left in between. The CDR3 consists of 11 residues. The CDR3 reads CASSESGIQHF. CDR3 nucleotides: TGTGCCAGCAGTGAATCGGGGATCCAGCATTTT.

This sequence joins TRBV29-1 and TRBJ2-7; a weak D match, TRBD1 (7 bases). V shed 4 bases and J shed 4 bases, with 14 bases lying between them. In germline, CDR1 is SQVTM, CDR2 ANQGSEA. The CDR3 runs to 13 residues. CDR3 nucleotides: TGCAGCGTTGGGAGGGGGCTCGGTTACGAGCAGTACTTC. This gives the protein CSVGRGLGYEQYF.

The V gene is TRBV18, the J gene TRBJ1-1, with 12 bases aligning to TRBD1. V lost 1 base and J lost 3; bases outside the gene matches: 9. The germline V gene has CDR1 KGHSH and CDR2 LQKENI. The CDR3 is 18 amino acids. For the CDR3, the DNA is TGTGCCAGCTCACCACTCAAGGGACAGGGGGCGAGAGACACTGAAGCTTTCTTT. This sequence encodes CASSPLKGQGARDTEAFF.

This sequence joins TRBV19 and TRBJ1-2, with D possibly TRBD1 on 5 matching bases. The V and J ends lost 2 bases and 5 bases respectively, with 12 bases between them. This CDR3 has 14 amino acids. Germline assignment: CDR1 LNHDA and CDR2 SQIVND (reference sequence). Here the CDR3 DNA reads TGTGCCAGTAGTATAAACCCAGGGAATTATGGCTACACCTTC. Translating gives CASSINPGNYGYTF. The whole variable domain, filled in from reference TRBV19 and TRBJ1-2, reads DGGITQSPKYLFRKEGQNVTLSCEQNLNHDAMYWYRQDPGQGLRLIYYSQIVNDFQKGDIAEGYSVSREKKESFPLTVTSAQKNPTAFYLCASSINPGNYGYTFGSGTRLTVV.

The chain joins TRBV5-6 to TRBJ2-1; D is possibly TRBD2 (6 bases). CDR3 size: 15 residues. Germline-derived CDR1 and CDR2 are SGHDT and YYEEEE. Trimming pared 5 bases from V and 0 bases from J, leaving 12 bases between. CDR3 sequence: CASSLAASSYNEQFF. CDR3 sequence (DNA): TGTGCCAGCAGTTTAGCGGCCAGCTCCTACAATGAGCAGTTCTTC.

The chain has TRBV9 and TRBJ2-1; D not certain. This CDR3 comprises 17 residues. V lost 0 bases, J lost 0 bases, and 13 bases lay in between. Looked up from germline, CDR1 is SGDLS and CDR2 is YYNGEE. In DNA form, the CDR3 reads TGTGCCAGCAGCGTAGCTACGCGGCCGAGCTCCTACAATGAGCAGTTCTTC. It yields the protein CASSVATRPSSYNEQFF. Looking up the rest from reference TRBV9 and TRBJ2-1 gives the full variable domain: DSGVTQTPKHLITATGQRVTLRCSPRSGDLSVYWYQQSLDQGLQFLIQYYNGEERAKGNILERFSAQQFPDLHSELNLSSLELGDSALYFCASSVATRPSSYNEQFFGPGTRLTVL.

The chain couples TRBV10-3 to TRBJ1-1; 8 bases match TRBD1. The V segment lost 7 bases and the J segment 0 bases; nucleotides outside the gene matches: 7. The CDR3 has 15 residues. The germline gives CDR1 ENHRY, CDR2 SYGVKD. This chain's CDR3 is CAITPTGAVNTEAFF. In nucleotides, the CDR3 is TGTGCCATCACCCCGACAGGGGCAGTGAACACTGAAGCTTTCTTT.

The V call is TRBV27, the J call TRBJ1-1, with a tentative D call TRBD1 (5 bases). The CDR3 spans 12 residues. Trimming pared 10 bases from V and 1 base from J, leaving 10 bases between. The germline CDR1 and CDR2 sequences are MNHEY and SMNVEV (reference sequence). In DNA, the CDR3 is TGTGCCACCGGGGGATGGAACACTGAAGCTTTCTTT. Its protein product is CATGGWNTEAFF.

With regard to this clone: One end of the junction varies from germline; a read error may be responsible. The chain couples TRBV6-2 or TRBV6-3 to TRBJ2-4; TRBD2 might be the D (6 bases). The CDR3 length is 13 residues. Germline values: CDR1 MNHEY, CDR2 SVGEGT. CDR3 residues: CASSQPRENPTVF. CDR3 nucleotides: TGTGCCAGCAGTCAACCTCGGGAGAACCCCACGGTCTTC.

The chain has TRBV19 and TRBJ1-6; 8 bases match TRBD1. V trimming: 3 bases; J trimming: 11 bases; junction bases outside the gene matches: 9. CDR1 is LNHDA and CDR2 is SQIVND in the germline V gene (reference sequence). The CDR3 covers 15 residues. The CDR3 reads CASSIPGQGTAPLHF. As DNA, the CDR3 is TGTGCCAGTAGTATCCCCGGACAGGGAACGGCACCCCTCCACTTT.

The CDR3 sequence: CASSEFGQGPTEAFF. For the CDR3, the DNA is TGCGCCAGCAGTGAGTTCGGACAGGGTCCCACTGAAGCTTTCTTT. This chain links TRBV10-1 with TRBJ1-1; 8 bases align to TRBD1. The CDR3 spans 15 residues. V trimming: 1 base; J trimming: 4 bases; junction bases outside the gene matches: 5. Germline CDR1 reads WNHNN; CDR2 reads SYGVQD (reference sequence).

The J gene is TRBJ2-2, the V gene TRBV5-1, with 9 bases that match TRBD1. The ends lost 5 bases at V and 3 bases at J; junction bases unmatched: 8. The CDR3 runs 16 residues. CDR1 is SGHRS and CDR2 is YFSETQ in the germline V gene. CDR3 amino acids: CASSRPGQGYTGELFF. Written as DNA, the CDR3 is TGCGCCAGCAGTCGGCCGGGACAGGGTTACACCGGGGAGCTGTTTTTT. Supplemented by reference TRBV5-1 and TRBJ2-2, the full variable domain reads KAGVTQTPRYLIKTRGQQVTLSCSPISGHRSVSWYQQTPGQGLQFLFEYFSETQRNKGNFPGRFSGRQFSNSRSEMNVSTLELGDSALYLCASSRPGQGYTGELFFGEGSRLTVL.

This clone was seen a few times. The chain is built from TRBV7-9 and TRBJ2-1; tentative D call: TRBD1 (6 bases). V lost 10 bases, J lost 2 bases, and 9 bases lay in between. The CDR3 has 12 residues. Germline CDR1 is SEHNR and CDR2 is FQNEAQ (reference sequence). The DNA for the CDR3 is TGTGCCACCTACAGGGCCTACAATGAGCAGTTCTTC. It encodes CATYRAYNEQFF.

This clone came up a few times. This rearrangement joins TRBV7-2 to TRBJ1-5, with a weak D call TRBD1 (5 bases). CDR3 length: 15 amino acids. V shed 2 bases and J shed 5 bases, with 13 bases lying between them. Germline V CDR1 and CDR2: SGHTA, FQGNSA. The CDR3 reads CASSLRIGAHQPQHF. CDR3 bases: TGTGCCAGCAGCTTAAGAATAGGGGCCCATCAGCCCCAGCATTTT.

A few counts support this clone. The V call is TRBV6-5, the J call TRBJ2-7; 8 bases match TRBD2. CDR3 length: 14 amino acids. Unmatched junction bases numbered 5, after V lost 7 bases and J lost 0 bases. Germline V gene lookup returns CDR1 MNHEY and CDR2 SVGAGI. In nucleotides, the CDR3 is TGTGCCAGCATCAGCGGGGGCAGCTCCTACGAGCAGTACGTC. Translated: CASISGGSSYEQYV.

This clone appeared once. The chain uses TRBV9 and TRBJ2-5; 7 bases are a match to TRBD2. Germline CDR1 reads SGDLS; CDR2 reads YYNGEE. This CDR3 contains 15 residues. V shed 3 bases and J 2 bases; nucleotides not matched to a gene: 7. CDR3: CASSARGEGQETQYF. The DNA of the CDR3 is TGTGCCAGCAGCGCCCGGGGGGAGGGGCAAGAGACCCAGTACTTC.

V and J are TRBV30 and TRBJ1-1; D call uncertain. The V gene's germline CDR1 is GTSNPN and CDR2 SVGIG (reference sequence). Trimming stripped 0 bases from V and 1 base from J, with 6 bases between. CDR3 length: 13 amino acids. DNA for the CDR3: TGTGCCTGGAGTGTACTGCGGAACACTGAAGCTTTCTTT. Translating gives CAWSVLRNTEAFF.